Here is one TCR beta chain with its context. Antigen: not known. CD4+ cell separation produced CD45RA+ naive and CD45RA-negative memory subsets. This record comes from a study of shared clonotypes between healthy human individuals. Regarding the study as a whole: Among donors, sharing of clonotypes was expected to be affected by sequencing depth. As a rule, naive subsets had a larger estimated richness than memory subsets.

The DNA input per sorted-subset replicate PCR was around 200 ng, corresponding to 25,000 to 35,000 T cell genomes. The repertoire was sequenced with immunoSEQ multiplex PCR; TCRdb's copy has only in-frame clones and lacks some. This sample has about 1.5 million clones, with roughly 96% found just once. Trimming removed 6 bases from V and 3 bases from J; junction bases left unmatched: 10. Per the germline V gene, CDR1 is MNHEY and CDR2 is SMNVEV (reference sequence). The CDR3 totals 15 residues. The rearrangement joins TRBV27 to TRBJ2-5, with 7 bases aligning to TRBD1. Sequenced input: naive CD4+ T cells sorted from blood. Subset in this sample: CD45RA+ positively selected. The receptor comes from a man aged 30 to 39 in good health. CDR3 coding DNA: TGTGCCAGCAGAAGCTACACGGACAGGAAAGAGACCCAGTACTTC. It specifies CASRSYTDRKETQYF.